This T cell receptor (beta chain) was documented in a study of shared clonotypes between healthy human individuals. Adults of Caucasian background living in Nashville, Tennessee made up all donors. Across several immunoSEQ plates, the genomic DNA of each subset was split evenly. Sequenced by immunoSEQ multiplex PCR; TCRdb stores in-frame clones only, minus some. The table lists around 350,000 clones, around 70% of them singletons. The CDR3 length is 13 residues. Trimming took 6 bases from V and 4 from J; bases not matched to a gene: 7. The germline V gene has CDR1 SQVTM and CDR2 ANQGSEA. The chain carries TRBV29-1 and TRBJ2-3; TRBD2 agrees at 7 bases. The receptor was isolated from a young man in good health. The sequencing sample was made of memory CD4+ T cells sorted from blood. Subset given: CD45RA-negative fraction. The CDR3 sequence: CSVVGAGADTQYF. Here the CDR3 DNA reads TGCAGCGTCGTGGGTGCGGGGGCAGATACGCAGTATTTT.